The 21 T cell receptor beta chains given below trace back to one sample, sequenced in a study of PD-1 blockade in classical Hodgkin lymphoma. The protocol was immunoSEQ multiplex PCR, while the TCRdb copy is restricted to in-frame clones and leaves out a portion. Of roughly 28,000 clones detected, approximately 70% appear once; the ten largest clones hold over 25%. All the patients suffered relapse after autologous stem cell transplantation, and brentuximab vedotin exposure differed. Sequencing was performed on peripheral blood mononuclear cells (PBMCs), taken before the second cycle of nivolumab. Every receptor here comes from a human donor with classical Hodgkin lymphoma.

CDR3 region: CASSYASRSEQFF. The DNA for the CDR3 is TGTGCCAGCAGTTATGCAAGCAGATCTGAGCAGTTCTTC. The rearrangement joins TRBV6-5 to TRBJ2-1; no definite D call. V lost 3 bases, J lost 9 bases, and 12 bases lay in between. The CDR3 sequence is 13 residues long. The germline gives CDR1 MNHEY, CDR2 SVGAGI.

About this clone: Different DNA sequences within this sample yield the same CDR3. The rearrangement links TRBV29-1 to TRBJ2-7; perhaps TRBD1 as D (5 bases). The germline CDR1 and CDR2 sequences are SQVTM and ANQGSEA. The CDR3 spans 11 residues. V was pared by 1 base and J by 6 bases, with 7 bases between. CDR3 amino acids: CSVEGGSEQYF. CDR3 in DNA: TGCAGCGTTGAAGGGGGCTCCGAGCAGTACTTC.

This rearrangement joins TRBV6-5 to TRBJ1-1; D ambiguous. V lost 6 bases to trimming and J lost 4 bases, with 12 bases between them. CDR3 length: 13 amino acids. From germline, CDR1 is MNHEY and CDR2 SVGAGI. CDR3: CASRKLRGTEAFF. The CDR3 nucleotides read TGTGCCAGCAGGAAGTTACGGGGCACTGAAGCTTTCTTT.

This clone was observed once. This rearrangement joins TRBV7-2 to TRBJ2-4; 7 bases are a match to TRBD2. The trim removed 5 bases at V and 5 bases at J, leaving 9 bases unmatched. The germline CDR1 and CDR2 sequences are SGHTA and FQGNSA. The CDR3 spans 15 residues. The CDR3 DNA sequence: TGTGCCAGCAGCCGAATCCGGGGGGACCAAAACATTCAGTACTTC. Residues: CASSRIRGDQNIQYF.

This clone was found once. The rearrangement uses TRBV10-3 and TRBJ1-1; perhaps TRBD1 as D (5 bases). Trimming stripped 6 bases from V and 2 bases from J, with 13 bases between. Germline-derived CDR1 and CDR2 are ENHRY and SYGVKD. The CDR3 has 14 amino acids. The CDR3 region has the DNA TGTGCCATCAGACCAGGCAGGGACAACACTGAAGCTTTCTTT. Translation gives CAIRPGRDNTEAFF.

This clone appeared a single time. The genes are TRBV5-4 and TRBJ1-2; tentative D call: TRBD1 (5 bases). Germline values: CDR1 SGHNT, CDR2 YYREEE (reference sequence). Trimming pared 0 bases from V and 7 bases from J, leaving 16 bases between. This CDR3 contains 15 residues. DNA for the CDR3: TGTGCCAGCAGCTTGGTTAAGGTTCAGGGAGGTGGCTACACCTTC. Translation gives CASSLVKVQGGGYTF.

This clone was counted between two and nine times. This rearrangement joins TRBV10-3 to TRBJ2-3; D is uncertain. The CDR3 totals 15 residues. CDR1 and CDR2 (germline): ENHRY, SYGVKD. V lost 2 bases and J lost 1, with 10 bases in between. CDR3 in amino acids: CAISEPGVGTDTQYF. For the CDR3, the DNA is TGTGCCATCAGTGAGCCAGGAGTGGGCACAGATACGCAGTATTTT.

This chain connects TRBV6-6 to TRBJ2-5, with D perhaps TRBD1 or TRBD2 (5 bases each). The CDR3 has 13 residues. Trimming left V 2 bases short and J 3 bases short, with 7 bases between. Germline CDR1 MNHNY, CDR2 SVGAGI (reference sequence). CDR3 in amino acids: CASSYRDEETQYF. The CDR3 DNA sequence: TGTGCCAGCAGTTACAGGGACGAAGAGACCCAGTACTTC.

The gene calls are TRBV6-1 and TRBJ2-7, with 11 bases aligning to TRBD2. The germline V gene encodes CDR1 MNHNS and CDR2 SASEGT. V gave up 4 bases and J gave up 7 bases; unmatched junction bases: 12. The CDR3 totals 16 residues. The CDR3 DNA follows: TGTGCCAGCAGTGCCTGGACTAGCGGGTCGCTTGGGGAGCAGTACTTC. Translated, it gives CASSAWTSGSLGEQYF.

The chain recombines TRBV4-1 with TRBJ2-3; 9 positions agree with TRBD1. This CDR3 is built from 18 residues. With V trimmed by 0 bases and J by 4 bases, 11 bases remained unmatched. Germline lookup yields CDR1 MGHRA and CDR2 YSYEKL. CDR3 residues: CASSQDYSTGGRADTQYF. In DNA form, the CDR3 reads TGCGCCAGCAGCCAAGATTACTCGACAGGGGGTAGAGCAGATACGCAGTATTTT.

In its sample, this clone was seen many times. V and J are TRBV7-9 and TRBJ2-5, with D perhaps assigned TRBD1 or TRBD2 (6 bases each). V lost 1 base and J lost 5, with 11 bases in between. Germline CDR1 is SEHNR and CDR2 is FQNEAQ (reference sequence). CDR3 size: 14 residues. The CDR3 loop reads CASSLGGALETQYF. The DNA for the CDR3 is TGTGCCAGCAGCTTAGGGGGGGCCCTGGAGACCCAGTACTTC. The full variable domain, in which reference TRBV7-9 and TRBJ2-5 provide the parts outside the CDR3, is DTGVSQNPRHKITKRGQNVTFRCDPISEHNRLYWYRQTLGQGPEFLTYFQNEAQLEKSRLLSDRFSAERPKGSFSTLEIQRTEQGDSAMYLCASSLGGALETQYFGPGTRLLVL.

This clone was seen a handful of times. The chain links TRBV4-3 to TRBJ2-1; perhaps D is TRBD1 or TRBD2 (5 bases each). This CDR3 is built from 13 residues. V lost 1 base to trimming and J lost 10 bases, with 11 bases between them. The V gene's germline CDR1 is LGHNA and CDR2 YSLEER. CDR3 DNA sequence: TGCGCCAGCAGCCAAGGTCTCGAGGGGGAGCAGTTCTTC. It translates to CASSQGLEGEQFF.

J is TRBJ1-4 and V is TRBV28; no definite D call. V was cut by 9 bases and J by 2 bases, with 19 bases left in between. The CDR3 loop spans 16 amino acids. Germline CDR1 and CDR2: MDHEN and SYDVKM. This CDR3 is CASTPSGRVTNEKLFF. The CDR3 region has the DNA TGTGCCAGTACCCCAAGTGGTAGGGTCACTAATGAAAAACTGTTTTTT.

This chain uses TRBV6-5 with TRBJ2-2; D remains ambiguous. CDR1 and CDR2 from the germline V gene are MNHEY and SVGAGI. The V end lost 1 base, the J end lost 7 bases, and 4 bases lay between the germline ends. The CDR3 extends over 12 amino acids. Here the CDR3 DNA reads TGTGCCAGCAGTTACTGGGGCGGGGAGCTGTTTTTT. Amino acids: CASSYWGGELFF.

The V and J genes are TRBV7-7 and TRBJ1-3; 9 positions agree with TRBD1. From germline, CDR1 is SSHAT and CDR2 FNYEAQ (reference sequence). CDR3 length: 16 residues. V dropped 5 bases and J dropped 0; count of bases not matched to a gene: 5. The CDR3 protein is CASSLGTGSSGNTIYF. The DNA for the CDR3 is TGTGCCAGCAGCCTTGGGACAGGGAGCTCTGGAAACACCATATATTTT.

The J gene is TRBJ2-3, the V gene TRBV21-1; whether TRBD2, the table's D call, matches the DNA was not checked. TRBV21-1 counts as a pseudogene. This CDR3 has 13 amino acids. The CDR3 nucleotides are TGTGCCAGGAATGGAGGGCATACAGATACGCAGTATTTT. Encoded protein: CARNGGHTDTQYF.

This clone was seen many times. The chain is built from TRBV9 and TRBJ1-1; a weak D match, TRBD1 (6 bases). Trimming pared 3 bases from V and 5 bases from J, leaving 17 bases between. CDR1 and CDR2 from the germline V gene are SGDLS and YYNGEE. This CDR3 is built from 15 residues. CDR3 sequence (DNA): TGTGCCAGCAGCGGACACGGGGGGGCTGGAACTGAAGCTTTCTTT. Residues: CASSGHGGAGTEAFF. Full variable domain (outside the CDR3, taken from reference TRBV9 and TRBJ1-1): DSGVTQTPKHLITATGQRVTLRCSPRSGDLSVYWYQQSLDQGLQFLIQYYNGEERAKGNILERFSAQQFPDLHSELNLSSLELGDSALYFCASSGHGGAGTEAFFGQGTRLTVV.

The chain has TRBV21-1 and TRBJ1-5; the D call TRBD1 from the table was never checked on the DNA. TRBV21-1 corresponds to a pseudogene. This CDR3 has 17 amino acids. The CDR3 DNA is TGTGCCAGCAGCAAAAGGCAGGGTGGGGTGGCTAATCAGCCCCAGCATTTT. This codes for CASSKRQGGVANQPQHF.

The V call is TRBV18, the J call TRBJ2-3; maybe TRBD1 (6 bases). V was shortened by 3 bases and J by 3 bases, with 7 bases between the two germline ends. The CDR3 is 13 amino acids. CDR1 is KGHSH and CDR2 is LQKENI in the germline V gene. CDR3 DNA: TGTGCCAGCTCACCCAGGGGAACAGATACGCAGTATTTT. This sequence encodes CASSPRGTDTQYF.

This clone showed up just once. The rearrangement uses TRBV5-5 and TRBJ1-2; D ambiguous. The CDR3 spans 15 residues. The V gene lost 1 base and the J gene lost 4 bases, with 14 bases spanning the gap. From germline, CDR1 is SGHKS and CDR2 YYEKEE (reference sequence). CDR3: CASSLWPQRSYGYTF. The CDR3 nucleotides read TGTGCCAGCAGCTTGTGGCCGCAAAGGAGCTATGGCTACACCTTC.

The V call is TRBV4-2, the J call TRBJ1-1, with 9 bases aligning to TRBD1. Germline V gene data show CDR1 as LGHNA and CDR2 as YNFKEQ. Trimming took 2 bases from V and 5 from J; bases not matched to a gene: 6. CDR3 length: 15 amino acids. The CDR3 DNA reads as TGTGCCAGCAGCCAACCCGGGACAGGGAGGACTGAAGCTTTCTTT. Its translation is CASSQPGTGRTEAFF.